The rows below give T cell receptor beta chains drawn from one sample of a study of radiotherapy plus CTLA-4 blockade in lung cancer. Measured with immunoSEQ multiplex PCR; TCRdb has only the in-frame clones, and not every one. Seen here are tens of thousands of clones, around nine tenths observed once, and the top ten hold approximately 0.9%. The source was peripheral blood, collected from a patient treated with radiotherapy plus ipilimumab. The receptor source for this set is a human donor with non-small cell lung cancer who had stable disease on radiotherapy plus ipilimumab. The CDR3 runs from the conserved cysteine through the conserved F or W. The D gene is left open where the match is weak. Rows give clone size only sometimes, using once, few, many, or a class for an expanded clone.

V	size	J	D	DNA	CDR3
TRBV19	few	TRBJ2-1	TRBD2	TGTGCCAGTAGTATTGCCAGCGGGGGGGCGTATGAGCAGTTCTTC	CASSIASGGAYEQFF
TRBV5-1	.	TRBJ2-1	TRBD2	TGCGCCAGCAGCTTGGGGACTAGCAACAATGAGCAGTTCTTC	CASSLGTSNNEQFF
TRBV7-9	.	TRBJ2-7	.	TGTGCCAGCTCCGGGACACCTTCCTACGAGCAGTACTTC	CASSGTPSYEQYF
TRBV28	.	TRBJ2-7	.	TGTGCCAGCAGGCAAGCAGAGAACTACTACGAGCAGTACTTC	CASRQAENYYEQYF
TRBV9	once	TRBJ1-4	TRBD1	TGTGCCAGCAGCTTCCAGGGGGGGGCAGGTGAAAAACTGTTTTTT	CASSFQGGAGEKLFF
TRBV20-1	.	TRBJ2-1	.	TGCAGTCCGCTTCGGGATGAGCAGTTCTTC	CSPLRDEQFF
TRBV5-1	.	TRBJ1-1	.	TGCGCCAGCAGCTTGGCTGGGGCCCCCAATGAAGCTTTCTTT	CASSLAGAPNEAFF
TRBV7-3	.	TRBJ2-1	TRBD1	TGTGCCAGCAGCCACCAGACAGGGGTTCTCAATGAGCAGTTCTTC	CASSHQTGVLNEQFF
TRBV7-2	.	TRBJ2-1	.	TGTGCCAGCAGGGGACCTTCCTACAATGAGCAGTTCTTC	CASRGPSYNEQFF
TRBV7-2	.	TRBJ1-6	.	TGTGCCAGCAGCTTAGTACAGGGTCGGGGATCACCCCTCCACTTT	CASSLVQGRGSPLHF
TRBV7-9	once	TRBJ1-5	.	TGTGCCAGCAGCTTCGGGAGTCCGAATAGCAATCAGCCCCAGCATTTT	CASSFGSPNSNQPQHF
TRBV15	.	TRBJ2-7	.	TGTGCCACCGGACAGCCTACCTCCTACGAGCAGTACTTC	CATGQPTSYEQYF
TRBV7-2	.	TRBJ2-3	TRBD2	TGTGCCAGCAGAAAGACTAGCGGGAGGGCTACAGATACGCAGTATTTT	CASRKTSGRATDTQYF
TRBV28	.	TRBJ1-2	TRBD1	TGTGCCAGCAGTATCGGGACAGCCTATGGCTACACCTTC	CASSIGTAYGYTF
TRBV6-5	.	TRBJ2-7	.	TGTGCCAGCAGGACAAATTCCTACGAGCAGTACTTC	CASRTNSYEQYF
TRBV15	.	TRBJ2-1	TRBD1	TGTGCCACCAGCAGAGACGACAGGGGGGATGAGCAGTTCTTC	CATSRDDRGDEQFF
TRBV19	.	TRBJ2-2	.	TGTGCCAGTAGTGACCGGGAACAGGGAGAATGGACCGGGGAGCTGTTTTTT	CASSDREQGEWTGELFF
TRBV7-2	once	TRBJ2-7	.	TGTGCCAGCAGCTTAGTGTCGAGCTCCTACGAGCAGTACTTC	CASSLVSSSYEQYF
TRBV30	few	TRBJ1-4	TRBD1	TGTGCCTGGAGTGTACAGGGGGCTTCTAATGAAAAACTGTTTTTT	CAWSVQGASNEKLFF
TRBV18	.	TRBJ1-3	.	TGTGCCAGCTCACCTCGGGTCTCTGGAAACACCATATATTTT	CASSPRVSGNTIYF
TRBV9	.	TRBJ2-3	TRBD2	TGTGCCAGCAGCGTCCTAGCGGGCTTGGATACGCAGTATTTT	CASSVLAGLDTQYF
TRBV4-1	once	TRBJ2-1	.	TGCGCCAGCAGCCAAGATGGCGTTTCTGTAACCGGCAATGAGCAGTTCTTC	CASSQDGVSVTGNEQFF
TRBV28	.	TRBJ2-4	TRBD2	TGTGCCAGCAGTCTGCGGGGGGGGAAACACAAAAACATTCAGTACTTC	CASSLRGGKHKNIQYF
TRBV11-3	.	TRBJ1-1	.	TGTGCCAGCAGCCGCCGCGGGGCGGCCACTGAAGCTTTCTTT	CASSRRGAATEAFF
TRBV28	.	TRBJ1-2	.	TGTGCCAGCAGTTTTTTGAGCTATGGCTACACCTTC	CASSFLSYGYTF
TRBV28	.	TRBJ2-5	TRBD2	TGTGCCAGCAGCATTAGCGGGGTTAGGGAGACCCAGTACTTC	CASSISGVRETQYF
TRBV28	few	TRBJ1-3	.	TGTGCCAGCACCCTTATGCCAGGGACCTCTGGAAACACCATATATTTT	CASTLMPGTSGNTIYF
TRBV4-1	.	TRBJ2-7	TRBD2	TGCGCCAGCAGCCAAACTTCGTCGGCGGGAGTCTCCTACGAGCAGTACTTC	CASSQTSSAGVSYEQYF
TRBV27	.	TRBJ2-3	.	TGTGCCAGCAGTCTACGGGTCATGGATACGCAGTATTTT	CASSLRVMDTQYF
TRBV28	.	TRBJ2-3	TRBD2	TGTGCCAGCAGTACAAGGACTAGCGGCACAGATACGCAGTATTTT	CASSTRTSGTDTQYF
TRBV7-3	.	TRBJ2-7	TRBD2	TGTGCCAGCAGCTTACTAGCGGAGGCCTCCTACGAGCAGTACTTC	CASSLLAEASYEQYF
TRBV28	.	TRBJ2-5	.	TGTGCCAGCAGTTTAGGAGGAGTCCAAGAGACCCAGTACTTC	CASSLGGVQETQYF
TRBV7-2	once	TRBJ1-3	.	TGTGCCAGCAGCTTAGGACAGGCCGGAAACACCATATATTTT	CASSLGQAGNTIYF
TRBV28	.	TRBJ2-1	.	TGTGCCACCGCCGTGGGCTTCTCCTACAATGAGCAGTTCTTC	CATAVGFSYNEQFF
TRBV18	.	TRBJ2-7	TRBD1	TGTGCCAGCTCACCGGACAGGGCATCCTACGACCAGTACTTC	CASSPDRASYDQYF
TRBV7-9	.	TRBJ1-5	.	TGTGCCAGCAGTGCGGGGGCTGGGAGCAATCAGCCCCAGCATTTT	CASSAGAGSNQPQHF
TRBV4-1	.	TRBJ1-4	TRBD1	TGCGCCAGCAGCGCCCCAACAGGGGATCGGGAAAAACTGTTTTTT	CASSAPTGDREKLFF
TRBV2	once	TRBJ1-2	.	TGTGCCAGCTACCGCCTTGGGTGGAGCGGTGGCTACACCTTC	CASYRLGWSGGYTF
TRBV27	.	TRBJ2-1	TRBD2	TGTGCCAGCAGTTTATCGGGCCGACTAGCGGGGGGGCCTGAGCAGTTCTTC	CASSLSGRLAGGPEQFF
TRBV21-1	.	TRBJ1-1	.	TGTGCCAGCAGCAAAGTTTCAGGGATGAACACTGAAGCTTTCTTT	CASSKVSGMNTEAFF
TRBV28	.	TRBJ1-2	.	TGTGCCAGCAGCACGGACCGAAACTATGGCTACACCTTC	CASSTDRNYGYTF
TRBV25-1	.	TRBJ1-1	.	TGTGCCACCAATCTGGGGCAGGGAGCTTTCTTT	CATNLGQGAFF
TRBV27	.	TRBJ2-7	.	TGTGCCAGTAGTCGACTGGGGGAGCAGTACTTC	CASSRLGEQYF
TRBV18	.	TRBJ1-5	TRBD1	TGTGCCAGCTCCCTTAGAGGGACAGAGAATAGCAATCAGCCCCAGCATTTT	CASSLRGTENSNQPQHF
TRBV11-2	.	TRBJ2-7	.	TGTGCCAGCAGCTTGGGGACCGGACCTTACGAGCAGTACTTC	CASSLGTGPYEQYF